Listed here are 16 T cell receptor beta chains from one sample, sequenced in a study of early T cells in non-severe SARS-CoV-2 infection. Each CDR3 protein gets one entry after TCRdb re-called the 5' RACE reads with MiXCR. The data show 50,000 to 60,000 distinct CDR3 sequences, 6.5% to 7.5% seen once. The material sequenced was whole blood, taken at baseline. The receptor set was obtained from an adult who was a healthcare worker with PCR-confirmed SARS-CoV-2 infection or an uninfected control (not recorded which).

This clonotype was found a few times. V is TRBV7-9 and J is TRBJ1-5, with 8 positions matching TRBD1. V lost 5 bases and J lost 4; bases outside the gene matches: 7. Germline V gene lookup returns CDR1 SEHNR and CDR2 FQNEAQ (reference sequence). The CDR3 has 15 residues. The CDR3: CASSRRGDRNQPQHF. The CDR3 bases are TGTGCCAGCAGCCGACGTGGGGACAGGAATCAGCCCCAGCATTTT. Full variable domain (remainder filled in from reference TRBV7-9 and TRBJ1-5): DTGVSQNPRHKITKRGQNVTFRCDPISEHNRLYWYRQTLGQGPEFLTYFQNEAQLEKSRLLSDRFSAERPKGSFSTLEIQRTEQGDSAMYLCASSRRGDRNQPQHFGDGTRLSIL.

This clonotype has a count of ten or more. The chain combines TRBV7-7 with TRBJ1-1; 9 bases align to TRBD1. Per the germline V gene, CDR1 is SSHAT and CDR2 is FNYEAQ (reference sequence). V lost 5 bases and J lost 5; bases outside the gene matches: 9. This CDR3 is built from 15 residues. This CDR3 reads CASSLWTGANTEAFF. The CDR3 coding sequence is TGTGCCAGCAGCCTGTGGACAGGGGCGAATACTGAAGCTTTCTTT. The variable domain in full, completed from reference TRBV7-7 and TRBJ1-1, reads GAGVSQSPRYKVTKRGQDVTLRCDPISSHATLYWYQQALGQGPEFLTYFNYEAQPDKSGLPSDRFSAERPEGSISTLTIQRTEQRDSAMYRCASSLWTGANTEAFFGQGTRLTVV.

This clonotype appeared a few times. V usage is TRBV7-2 and J usage is TRBJ2-3, with 7 bases that match TRBD2. Losses at the gene ends were 3 bases for V and 6 bases for J; bases not matched to a gene: 6. The CDR3 has 14 residues. Germline values: CDR1 SGHTA, CDR2 FQGNSA. The CDR3 nucleotides are TGTGCCAGCAGCTTCCTCTGGCGGGGGGATACGCAGTATTTT. It encodes CASSFLWRGDTQYF.

The chain couples TRBV6-6 to TRBJ1-4, with 7 bases lining up with TRBD1. The length of the CDR3 is 13 residues. J was trimmed by 7 bases and V by 6 bases; bases with no gene match: 5. Germline loops: CDR1 MNHNY, CDR2 SVGAGI (reference sequence). CDR3 DNA: TGTGCCAGCAGCTCTGGGACAGCTGAAAAACTGTTTTTT. Translating gives CASSSGTAEKLFF.

This clonotype was picked up many times. The CDR3 bases are TGTGCCAGCACCCTGACTAGCGGGGGCCAAGAGACCCAGTACTTC. Translating gives CASTLTSGGQETQYF. The V call is TRBV7-2, the J call TRBJ2-5; 12 nucleotides align to TRBD2. The V and J ends lost 7 bases and 1 base, in that order; junction bases with no gene match: 4. The CDR3 totals 15 residues. Germline V gene sequence: CDR1 SGHTA, CDR2 FQGNSA. The variable domain in full, with the rest retrieved from reference TRBV7-2 and TRBJ2-5, is GAGVSQSPSNKVTEKGKDVELRCDPISGHTALYWYRQSLGQGLEFLIYFQGNSAPDKSGLPSDRFSAERTGGSVSTLTIQRTQQEDSAVYLCASTLTSGGQETQYFGPGTRLLVL.

This clonotype was recorded many times. V gene TRBV7-8 combines with J gene TRBJ2-7, with D unresolved. The CDR3 extends over 12 amino acids. Deletions cut 3 bases from V and 3 bases from J, with 6 bases between. The germline gives CDR1 SGHVS, CDR2 FQNEAQ. The CDR3 loop reads CASSFLDYEQYF. The CDR3 DNA sequence: TGTGCCAGCAGCTTTCTAGACTACGAGCAGTACTTC.

This clonotype was seen more than once but under ten times. The chain carries TRBV27 and TRBJ2-3, with TRBD2 matching over 12 bases. The CDR3 is 18 residues long. The germline gives CDR1 MNHEY, CDR2 SMNVEV (reference sequence). V dropped 3 bases and J dropped 0; count of bases not matched to a gene: 7. This CDR3 is CASSLVLAGGPSTDTQYF. CDR3 bases: TGTGCCAGCAGTTTGGTACTAGCGGGGGGCCCCAGCACAGATACGCAGTATTTT.

The table lists this clonotype with a few counts. The chain couples TRBV4-3 to TRBJ2-7, with D perhaps TRBD1 (6 bases). This CDR3 comprises 16 residues. The germline V and J ends were trimmed by 1 base and 4 bases, with 17 bases remaining between them. The germline CDR1 and CDR2 sequences are LGHNA and YSLEER. The CDR3 spells CASSQGGPEGVYEQYF. In DNA, the CDR3 is TGCGCCAGCAGCCAAGGAGGGCCCGAGGGGGTTTACGAGCAGTACTTC.

This clonotype has a count of ten or more. The rearrangement links TRBV20-1 to TRBJ1-2, with D perhaps matching TRBD1 (6 bases). The CDR3 spans 13 residues. V was shortened by 2 bases and J by 6 bases, with 13 bases between the two germline ends. CDR1 is DFQATT and CDR2 is SNEGSKA in the germline V gene (reference sequence). The DNA for the CDR3 is TGCAGTGCTAGATCCCTGAGGGGGGATGGCTACACCTTC. It is translated as CSARSLRGDGYTF.

There are a few counts of this clonotype. The V gene is TRBV5-1, the J gene TRBJ1-1, with TRBD1 matching over 7 bases. In germline, CDR1 is SGHRS, CDR2 YFSETQ. The CDR3 contains 14 residues. With 1 base clipped from V and 6 bases from J, the junction kept 6 bases outside the gene matches. The CDR3 region is CASSLYRDSPEAFF. CDR3 DNA sequence: TGCGCCAGCAGCTTGTACCGGGACAGCCCTGAAGCTTTCTTT. Combining the CDR3 with reference TRBV5-1 and TRBJ1-1 gives the whole variable domain KAGVTQTPRYLIKTRGQQVTLSCSPISGHRSVSWYQQTPGQGLQFLFEYFSETQRNKGNFPGRFSGRQFSNSRSEMNVSTLELGDSALYLCASSLYRDSPEAFFGQGTRLTVV.

Ten or more counts support this clonotype. This rearrangement joins TRBV7-9 to TRBJ1-1; tentative D call: TRBD1 (5 bases). Trimming left V 1 base short and J 4 bases short, with 10 bases between. The CDR3 runs to 14 residues. Germline V CDR1 and CDR2: SEHNR, FQNEAQ (reference sequence). CDR3 nucleotides: TGTGCCAGCAGCTTAGGGCAGGGAAGCACTGAAGCTTTCTTT. This translates into CASSLGQGSTEAFF. The complete variable domain, with remaining parts taken from reference TRBV7-9 and TRBJ1-1, reads DTGVSQNPRHKITKRGQNVTFRCDPISEHNRLYWYRQTLGQGPEFLTYFQNEAQLEKSRLLSDRFSAERPKGSFSTLEIQRTEQGDSAMYLCASSLGQGSTEAFFGQGTRLTVV.

This clonotype was counted many times. This chain links TRBV29-1 with TRBJ2-4; perhaps TRBD2 as D (5 bases). Germline-derived CDR1 and CDR2 are SQVTM and ANQGSEA. V lost 3 bases, J lost 3 bases, and 12 bases lay in between. The CDR3 sequence is 14 residues long. The CDR3 sequence: CSVDSREGKNIQYF. In DNA form, the CDR3 reads TGCAGCGTTGATTCCCGTGAGGGCAAAAACATTCAGTACTTC. The full variable domain, with the rest looked up from reference TRBV29-1 and TRBJ2-4, is SAVISQKPSRDICQRGTSLTIQCQVDSQVTMMFWYRQQPGQSLTLIATANQGSEATYESGFVIDKFPISRPNLTFSTLTVSNMSPEDSSIYLCSVDSREGKNIQYFGAGTRLSVL.

In its sample, this clonotype was seen many times. V usage is TRBV20-1 and J usage is TRBJ1-2; no firm D call. This CDR3 has 13 amino acids. V lost 1 base and J lost 7, with 13 bases in between. Germline V CDR1 and CDR2: DFQATT, SNEGSKA (reference sequence). In nucleotides, the CDR3 is TGCAGTGCTAGAGCCCGGGCTAGGGTTGGCTACACCTTC. Amino acid sequence: CSARARARVGYTF.

This clonotype has only a few counts. This chain links TRBV28 with TRBJ2-3; D ambiguous. Germline V gene sequence: CDR1 MDHEN, CDR2 SYDVKM. The CDR3 has 11 amino acids. The V end was cut by 7 bases, the J end by 6 bases, with 8 bases between. This CDR3 reads CASTSRDTQYF. CDR3 coding DNA: TGTGCCAGCACATCAAGGGATACGCAGTATTTT.

The rearrangement links TRBV29-1 to TRBJ2-1; TRBD1 aligns across 11 bases. Losses at the gene ends were 1 base for V and 2 bases for J; bases not matched to a gene: 4. Germline assignment: CDR1 SQVTM and CDR2 ANQGSEA. The CDR3 covers 16 residues. CDR3: CSVEAGTGGTYNEQFF. CDR3 bases: TGCAGCGTTGAAGCGGGGACAGGGGGAACCTACAATGAGCAGTTCTTC.

This clonotype was seen many times. CDR3 DNA sequence: TGTGCCAGTAGTCCACAGGGTGGAGTTAACTATGGCTACACCTTC. Residues: CASSPQGGVNYGYTF. This sequence joins TRBV19 and TRBJ1-2; tentatively, D is TRBD1 (6 bases). V gave up 5 bases and J gave up 1 base, with 14 bases separating them. The CDR3 extends over 15 amino acids. The germline V gene has CDR1 LNHDA and CDR2 SQIVND (reference sequence). The whole variable domain, remainder taken from reference TRBV19 and TRBJ1-2, is DGGITQSPKYLFRKEGQNVTLSCEQNLNHDAMYWYRQDPGQGLRLIYYSQIVNDFQKGDIAEGYSVSREKKESFPLTVTSAQKNPTAFYLCASSPQGGVNYGYTFGSGTRLTVV.